This T cell receptor (beta chain) was retrieved from a study of early T cells in non-severe SARS-CoV-2 infection. The CDR3 length is 17 residues. CDR1 is SEHNR and CDR2 is FQNEAQ in the germline V gene (reference sequence). Trimming took off 6 bases at V and 2 bases at J, with 17 bases between the two ends. TCRdb recomputed calls from the 5' RACE reads with MiXCR, one row per CDR3 protein. This table has 40,000 to 60,000 distinct CDR3 sequences, 8.5% to 10% appearing once. This clonotype was picked up many times. This receptor was taken from an adult who was a healthcare worker with PCR-confirmed SARS-CoV-2 infection or an uninfected control (not recorded which). This rearrangement joins TRBV7-9 to TRBJ2-6; tentatively, D is TRBD1 or TRBD2 (5 bases each). The sequencing sample was made of whole blood. The CDR3 nucleotides read TGTGCCAGCAGGTTTGGATACGGGGCTCCTGGGGCCAACGTCCTGACTTTC. Amino acid sequence: CASRFGYGAPGANVLTF.